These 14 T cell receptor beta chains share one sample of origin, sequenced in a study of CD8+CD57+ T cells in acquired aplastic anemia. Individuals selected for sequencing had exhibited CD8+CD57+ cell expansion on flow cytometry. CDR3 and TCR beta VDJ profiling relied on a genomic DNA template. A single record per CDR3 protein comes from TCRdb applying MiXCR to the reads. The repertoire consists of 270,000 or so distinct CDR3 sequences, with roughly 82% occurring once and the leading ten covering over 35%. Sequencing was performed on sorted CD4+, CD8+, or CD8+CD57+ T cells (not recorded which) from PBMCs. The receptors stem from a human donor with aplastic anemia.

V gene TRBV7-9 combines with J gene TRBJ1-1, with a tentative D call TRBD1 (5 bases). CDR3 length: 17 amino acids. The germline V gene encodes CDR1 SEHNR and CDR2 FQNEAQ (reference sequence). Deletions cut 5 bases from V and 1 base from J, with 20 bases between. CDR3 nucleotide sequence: TGTGCCAGCAGCCTACAAAGATTCGGGACCGCGAACACTGAAGCTTTCTTT. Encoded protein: CASSLQRFGTANTEAFF.

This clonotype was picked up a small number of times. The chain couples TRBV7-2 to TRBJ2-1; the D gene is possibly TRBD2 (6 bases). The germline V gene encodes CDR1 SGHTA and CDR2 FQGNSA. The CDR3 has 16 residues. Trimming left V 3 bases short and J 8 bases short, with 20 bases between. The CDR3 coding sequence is TGTGCCAGCAGCTTTGAGGGAGGTGGCGGTACGCATGAGCAGTTCTTC. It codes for CASSFEGGGGTHEQFF. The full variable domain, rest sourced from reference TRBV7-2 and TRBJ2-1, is GAGVSQSPSNKVTEKGKDVELRCDPISGHTALYWYRQSLGQGLEFLIYFQGNSAPDKSGLPSDRFSAERTGGSVSTLTIQRTQQEDSAVYLCASSFEGGGGTHEQFFGPGTRLTVL.

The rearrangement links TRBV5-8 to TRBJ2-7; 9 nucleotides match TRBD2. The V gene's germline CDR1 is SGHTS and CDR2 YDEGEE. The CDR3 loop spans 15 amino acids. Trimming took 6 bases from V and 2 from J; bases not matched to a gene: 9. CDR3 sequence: CASKSVIAGAYEQYF. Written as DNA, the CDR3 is TGTGCCAGCAAAAGTGTGATAGCGGGGGCCTACGAGCAGTACTTC.

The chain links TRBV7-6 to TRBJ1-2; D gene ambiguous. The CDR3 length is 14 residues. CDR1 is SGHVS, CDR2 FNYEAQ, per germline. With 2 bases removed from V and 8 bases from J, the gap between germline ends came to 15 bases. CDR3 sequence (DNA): TGTGCCAGCAGCTTACACAATGAGCACTTCGGCTACACCTTC. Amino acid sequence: CASSLHNEHFGYTF.

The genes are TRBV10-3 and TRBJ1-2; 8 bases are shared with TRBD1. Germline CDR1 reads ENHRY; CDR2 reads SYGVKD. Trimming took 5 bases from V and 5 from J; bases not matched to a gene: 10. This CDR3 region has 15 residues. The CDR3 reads CAISQPGQELYGYTF. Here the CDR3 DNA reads TGTGCCATCAGTCAGCCGGGACAGGAACTATATGGCTACACCTTC.

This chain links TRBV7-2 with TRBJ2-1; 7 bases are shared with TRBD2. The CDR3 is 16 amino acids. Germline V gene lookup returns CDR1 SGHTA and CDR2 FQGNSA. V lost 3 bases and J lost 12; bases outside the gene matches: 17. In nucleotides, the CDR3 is TGTGCCAGCAGCTTTGTTGGCAACCGGGGGAGGGGCAGGCAGTTCTTC. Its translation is CASSFVGNRGRGRQFF.

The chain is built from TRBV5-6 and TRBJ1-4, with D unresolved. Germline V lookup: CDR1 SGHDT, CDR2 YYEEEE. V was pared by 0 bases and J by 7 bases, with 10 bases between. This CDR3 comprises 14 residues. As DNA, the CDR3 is TGTGCCAGCAGCTTGGCAAGGGATACTGAAAAACTGTTTTTT. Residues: CASSLARDTEKLFF.

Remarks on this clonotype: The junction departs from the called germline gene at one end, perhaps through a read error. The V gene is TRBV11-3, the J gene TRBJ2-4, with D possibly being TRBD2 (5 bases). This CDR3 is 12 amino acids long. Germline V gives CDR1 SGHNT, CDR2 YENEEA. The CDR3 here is CASGLVRGIQYF. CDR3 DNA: TGTGCCAGCGGCTTAGTACGGGGCATTCAGTACTTC.

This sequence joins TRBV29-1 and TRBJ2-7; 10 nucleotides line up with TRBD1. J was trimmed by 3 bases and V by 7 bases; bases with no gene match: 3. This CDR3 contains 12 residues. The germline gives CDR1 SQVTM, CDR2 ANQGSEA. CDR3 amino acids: CSAGTGVYEQYF. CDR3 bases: TGCAGCGCCGGGACAGGGGTCTACGAGCAGTACTTC.

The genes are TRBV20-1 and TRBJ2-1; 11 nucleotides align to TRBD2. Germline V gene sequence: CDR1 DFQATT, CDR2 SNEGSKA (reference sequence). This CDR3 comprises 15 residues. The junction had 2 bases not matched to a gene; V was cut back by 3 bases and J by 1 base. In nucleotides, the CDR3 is TGCAGTGCTAGGCCTAGCGGGAGGTCCTACAATGAGCAGTTCTTC. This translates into CSARPSGRSYNEQFF.

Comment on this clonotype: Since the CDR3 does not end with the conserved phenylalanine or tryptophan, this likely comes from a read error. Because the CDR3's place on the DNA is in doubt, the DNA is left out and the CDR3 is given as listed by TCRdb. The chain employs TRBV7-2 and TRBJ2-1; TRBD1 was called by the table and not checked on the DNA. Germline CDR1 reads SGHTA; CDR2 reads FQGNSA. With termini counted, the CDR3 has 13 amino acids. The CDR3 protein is CASSLAGGADYFY.

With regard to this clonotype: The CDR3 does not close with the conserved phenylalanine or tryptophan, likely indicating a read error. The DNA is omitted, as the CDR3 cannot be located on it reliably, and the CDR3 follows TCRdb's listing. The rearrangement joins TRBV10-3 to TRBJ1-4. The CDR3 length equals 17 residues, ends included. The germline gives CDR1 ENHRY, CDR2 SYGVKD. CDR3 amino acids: CAISEARGEEMNEYLLP.

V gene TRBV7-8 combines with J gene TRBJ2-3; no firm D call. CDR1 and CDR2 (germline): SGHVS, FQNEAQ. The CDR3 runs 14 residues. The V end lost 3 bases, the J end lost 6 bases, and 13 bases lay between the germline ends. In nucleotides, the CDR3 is TGTGCCAGCAGCTTTCCGGCAGACCCCGATACGCAGTATTTT. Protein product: CASSFPADPDTQYF.

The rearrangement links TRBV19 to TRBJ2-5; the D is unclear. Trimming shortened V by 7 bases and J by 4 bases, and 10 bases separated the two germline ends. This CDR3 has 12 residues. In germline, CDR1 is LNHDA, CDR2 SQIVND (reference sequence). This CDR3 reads CASIDTGETQYF. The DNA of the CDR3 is TGTGCCAGTATCGACACGGGAGAGACCCAGTACTTC.